The present entry profiles one T cell receptor (beta chain) with its context. Its specificity is not known. The data stem from a study of neoadjuvant anti-PD-1 for oral cavity cancer. Study at large: Non-progressing patients received a fourth nivolumab dose near day 43, then surgery on days 50-56. Study-level results: After neoadjuvant nivolumab, PBMC T cell clonality was significantly higher in non-responders than responders.

Some clones are missing from TCRdb's copy, which holds only in-frame ones; the method was immunoSEQ multiplex PCR. The table includes about 72,000 clones, around 83% detected once. This receptor was obtained from a person aged 40 to 85 with oral cavity squamous cell carcinoma. The sample was PBMCs, taken before nivolumab (anti-PD-1) treatment.

The chain's CDR3 is CATSRGDRMNTEAFF. The CDR3 nucleotides are TGTGCCACCAGCAGAGGAGACAGGATGAACACTGAAGCTTTCTTT. The chain recombines TRBV15 with TRBJ1-1; D might be TRBD1 (6 bases). The V gene lost 1 base and the J gene lost 0 bases, with 9 bases spanning the gap. Germline V gene sequence: CDR1 LNHNV, CDR2 YYDKDF (reference sequence). The CDR3 runs 15 residues.